This TCR beta chain was identified during a study of vaccination and CD4 T cells after COVID-19. Across the whole study: It was a median roughly 92 days after diagnosis, with a range of 35 to 161, that post-COVID samples were drawn.

Germline V gives CDR1 SGHVS, CDR2 FQNEAQ. V gave up 5 bases and J gave up 4 bases, with 14 bases separating them. The CDR3 is 14 amino acids. Cultured CD4+ T cells had their DNA profiled by the Oncomine TCR Beta short-read assay. TCRdb itself ran the PCR reads through MiXCR, one entry per CDR3 protein. The profile shows more than 15,000 distinct CDR3 sequences, about 45% of them singletons. Specified treatment: roughly 11-day PBMC culture with coronavirus spike peptide pools or control peptides (ViraFEST assay). Note on this clonotype: What it recognizes is unknown.

The V and J genes are TRBV7-8 and TRBJ1-2; D remains unclear. The sequence was obtained from a human donor with COVID-19. Sequencing was performed on cultured CD4+ T cells from blood. CDR3 nucleotide sequence: TGTGCCAGCAGCCAGACGACAAGCTTCTATGGCTACACCTTC. This sequence encodes CASSQTTSFYGYTF. The whole variable domain, remainder taken from reference TRBV7-8 and TRBJ1-2, is GAGVSQSPRYKVAKRGQDVALRCDPISGHVSLFWYQQALGQGPEFLTYFQNEAQLDKSGLPSDRFFAERPEGSVSTLKIQRTQQEDSAVYLCASSQTTSFYGYTFGSGTRLTVV.